This TCR beta chain was identified during a study of shared clonotypes between healthy human individuals. Study information: The donor group consisted of a couple of women and a few men, aged 18 to 49. The study's findings and limits: Even with large depth, rarefaction showed that sorted-subset sequencing was incomplete. Naive CD4 clonotype sharing across four donors was 5% to 6%.

This table comes from immunoSEQ multiplex PCR, and its TCRdb copy is limited to in-frame clones, with some not included. The data hold 2,500,000 or so clones, with around 93% observed a single time. Concerning this clone: Its antigen is currently unknown.

Germline trimming cut 6 bases from V and 4 bases from J; bases unmatched to any gene: 10. This CDR3 has 16 amino acids. Per the germline V gene, CDR1 is SGHTA and CDR2 is FQGTGA. The sequencing sample was made of naive CD4+ T cells from PBMCs. Subset here: CD45RA+ positively selected. The sequence was obtained from a man between 18 and 29 years old in good health. Some clones in this sample may be carry-over from other donors' samples. The V call is TRBV7-3, the J call TRBJ2-3, with 10 bases aligning to TRBD1. The CDR3 protein is CASSSVGTGAADTQYF. The CDR3, as DNA: TGTGCCAGCAGTTCTGTGGGGACAGGGGCGGCAGATACGCAGTATTTT.